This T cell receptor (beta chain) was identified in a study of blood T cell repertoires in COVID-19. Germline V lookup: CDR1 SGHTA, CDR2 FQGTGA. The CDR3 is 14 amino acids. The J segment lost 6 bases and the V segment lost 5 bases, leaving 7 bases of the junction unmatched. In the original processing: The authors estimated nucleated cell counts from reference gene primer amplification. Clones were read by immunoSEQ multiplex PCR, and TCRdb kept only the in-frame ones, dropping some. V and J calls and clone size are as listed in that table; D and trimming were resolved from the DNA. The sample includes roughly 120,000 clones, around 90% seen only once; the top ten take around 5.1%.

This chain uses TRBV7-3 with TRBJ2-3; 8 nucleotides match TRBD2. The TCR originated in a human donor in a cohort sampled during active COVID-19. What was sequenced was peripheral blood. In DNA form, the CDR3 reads TGTGCCAGCAGCCCCAGCGGGGGTTACGATACGCAGTATTTT. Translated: CASSPSGGYDTQYF.